The T cell receptor beta chain under discussion was sequenced for a study of PD-L1 blockade in urothelial cancer. Study-wide background: T cells were recovered from blood samples at a median of 141,255.

Turning to this clone: Its antigen is unknown. A junction boundary mismatches the germline segment, possibly from a read error.

For each patient, 1 to 8 samples were obtained, pretreatment and on-treatment. Some clones are missing from TCRdb's copy, which holds only in-frame ones; the method was immunoSEQ multiplex PCR. The table records under 40,000 clones, 87% of them present only once. Looked up from germline, CDR1 is MNHNS and CDR2 is SASEGT. This CDR3 has 13 residues. General study results and limits: Lower pretreatment blood TCR clonality, under the median, predicted better survival, researchers reported. Tumor-associated clones in the blood of durable-benefit patients grew more at 3 weeks.

The origin of this receptor is a man aged 45 to 65 with urothelial cancer. V is TRBV6-1 and J is TRBJ1-6, with D unclear. Sample: PBMCs, taken around atezolizumab (anti-PD-L1) treatment. CDR3 residues: CASSEAVYSLLHF. The CDR3 DNA reads as TGTGCCAGCAGTGAAGCCGTTTATTCACTCCTCCACTTT.